This T cell receptor beta chain was observed in a study of yellow fever vaccine responses in identical twins. Study-wide findings and caveats: Reported findings indicate that twins' vaccine T cell responses seemed partially convergent, partially personalized.

The V gene's germline CDR1 is MNHEY and CDR2 SVGEGT. V was pared by 2 bases and J by 9 bases, with 5 bases between. This CDR3 has 11 amino acids. A single record per CDR3 protein comes from TCRdb applying MiXCR to the RT-PCR reads. The sample carries a few thousand distinct CDR3 sequences, approximately 73% recorded once. Regarding this clonotype: Antigen: not known.

The specimen comprised T cells from blood (PBMCs), unsorted or a sorted subset (not recorded which), sampled before or after yellow fever vaccination (not recorded which). The receptor comes from a woman younger than 35 who received the yellow fever vaccine. The chain joins TRBV6-2 or TRBV6-3 to TRBJ2-1; D remains ambiguous. This CDR3 reads CASSYQPEQFF. CDR3 in DNA: TGTGCCAGCAGTTACCAGCCTGAGCAGTTCTTC.